Listed below are T cell receptor beta chains from one sample, sequenced in a study of blood T cells in healthy people across ages. MiXCR, applied by TCRdb to the 5' RACE reads, yields one record per CDR3 protein. In the table there are 700,000 to 850,000 distinct CDR3 sequences, about 48% of which are singletons. Material: blood. Receptors originate from an elderly man in good health. Each CDR3 is given without its conserved first and last residue. Fields, in order: J gene, V gene, CDR3 protein.

J: TRBJ2-1; V: TRBV4-1; CDR3: ASSQDSDSYNEQF
J: TRBJ1-2; V: TRBV5-1; CDR3: ASSSSDRADYGYT
J: .; V: TRBV20-1; CDR3: SARPPTPKAYEQY
J: TRBJ1-5; V: TRBV5-1; CDR3: ASSLVQAGQPQH
J: TRBJ2-7; V: TRBV11-2; CDR3: ASSLETGGLYEQY
J: TRBJ2-7; V: TRBV20-1; CDR3: SAHPGLGRYEQY
J: TRBJ2-1; V: TRBV28; CDR3: ASSRRTSGVNEQF
J: TRBJ1-2; V: TRBV25-1; CDR3: ASRSAGRYT
J: TRBJ2-1; V: TRBV11-2; CDR3: ASSTSALRDEQF
J: TRBJ1-2; V: TRBV24-1; CDR3: ATSPDSRVKGYT
J: TRBJ2-1; V: TRBV12-3/TRBV12-4; CDR3: ASSQQGISYNEQF
J: TRBJ2-7; V: TRBV6-5; CDR3: ASSYGDRAYEQY
J: TRBJ1-2; V: TRBV20-1; CDR3: SASGHSNYGYT
J: TRBJ2-5; V: TRBV20-1; CDR3: SAPPGEETQY
J: TRBJ2-7; V: TRBV6-1; CDR3: ASSKRAPSGRAHEQY
J: TRBJ2-1; V: TRBV28; CDR3: ASRGPGTSGHDEQF
J: TRBJ2-2; V: TRBV20-1; CDR3: SSPGPMNTGELF
J: TRBJ2-1; V: TRBV4-1; CDR3: ASSPRTGGNEQF
J: .; V: TRBV9; CDR3: ASSPGGGGSSYEQY
J: TRBJ2-7; V: TRBV10-3; CDR3: AISVTGGASSYEQY
J: TRBJ2-6; V: TRBV14; CDR3: ASSQERDRANSGANVLT
J: TRBJ2-5; V: TRBV7-2; CDR3: ASTPTSGRILWEQY
J: TRBJ2-7; V: TRBV18; CDR3: ASSPREGAPSYEQY
J: TRBJ2-7; V: TRBV18; CDR3: ASSPGDRGYEQY
J: TRBJ2-5; V: TRBV27; CDR3: ASSVFAQETQY
J: TRBJ2-3; V: TRBV7-9; CDR3: ASSLARAVGGPDTQY
J: TRBJ2-1; V: TRBV4-2; CDR3: ASSQRYNEQF
J: TRBJ1-1; V: TRBV29-1; CDR3: SVATGNTEAF
J: TRBJ2-7; V: TRBV15; CDR3: ATSGAGAERGEQY
J: TRBJ1-1; V: TRBV3-1; CDR3: ASSQAGQVNEAF
J: TRBJ1-3; V: TRBV5-1; CDR3: ASRGDGNTIY
J: TRBJ2-5; V: TRBV5-5; CDR3: ASSLVGDFFYKQY
J: TRBJ1-5; V: TRBV24-1; CDR3: ATSDPSGSGNQPQH